This is a list of T cell receptor beta chains from one sample in a study of early T cells in non-severe SARS-CoV-2 infection. MiXCR, run by TCRdb on the 5' RACE reads, gives a single entry per CDR3 protein. This table has some 80,000 distinct CDR3 sequences, 12% appearing once. This material consisted of whole blood, taken at baseline. These receptors originate from an adult who was a healthcare worker with PCR-confirmed SARS-CoV-2 infection or an uninfected control (not recorded which). The donor label of this sample is uncertain. Both conserved end residues are part of each CDR3. Rows give clone size only sometimes, using once, few, many, or a class for an expanded clone.

J: TRBJ2-2; size: .; length: 15; V: TRBV20-1; CDR3: CSARGSGTGSRELFF
J: TRBJ1-2; size: few; length: 12; V: TRBV11-3; CDR3: CASSQGENGYTF
J: TRBJ1-3; size: .; length: 14; V: TRBV18; CDR3: CASAPRVDGDTIYF
J: TRBJ2-3; size: .; length: 14; V: TRBV11-1; CDR3: CASSQTGNGDTQYF
J: TRBJ1-2; size: few; length: 13; V: TRBV5-1; CDR3: CASTYAPDYGYTF
J: TRBJ1-4; size: .; length: 17; V: TRBV7-9; CDR3: CASSSTERGPPNEKLFF
J: TRBJ2-7; size: few; length: 15; V: TRBV27; CDR3: CASSGTGGGGYEQYF
J: TRBJ2-4; size: .; length: 13; V: TRBV7-8; CDR3: CASSVTSSGIQYF
J: TRBJ2-1; size: .; length: 17; V: TRBV3-1; CDR3: CASSRSRVAGGRNEQFF
J: TRBJ2-1; size: .; length: 15; V: TRBV10-1; CDR3: CASSATSGGSNEQFF
J: TRBJ2-7; size: few; length: 10; V: TRBV12-5; CDR3: CASGFKEQYF
J: TRBJ1-5; size: .; length: 13; V: TRBV15; CDR3: CATSRDRAQPQHF
J: TRBJ2-7; size: few; length: 13; V: TRBV6-1; CDR3: CASSEEDGYEQYF
J: TRBJ2-2; size: few; length: 15; V: TRBV7-2; CDR3: CASSRGTANTGELFF
J: TRBJ2-7; size: .; length: 14; V: TRBV7-3; CDR3: CASSPSSGASEQYF
J: TRBJ2-7; size: many; length: 15; V: TRBV6-2/TRBV6-3; CDR3: CASSGRRAPPYEQYF
J: TRBJ2-1; size: few; length: 16; V: TRBV10-3; CDR3: CAIRLAEPRGRNEQFF
J: TRBJ2-1; size: .; length: 12; V: TRBV5-6; CDR3: CASSSRNNEQFF
J: TRBJ2-3; size: few; length: 13; V: TRBV7-6; CDR3: CASSTTSTDTQYF
J: TRBJ2-1; size: .; length: 18; V: TRBV5-1; CDR3: CASSLISGTSGRVHEQFF
J: TRBJ2-6; size: few; length: 17; V: TRBV7-9; CDR3: CASSLGGTTSGANVLTF
J: TRBJ1-2; size: many; length: 15; V: TRBV19; CDR3: CASKFEGVQSYGYTF
J: TRBJ2-3; size: .; length: 14; V: TRBV7-8; CDR3: CASSQRKSTDTQYF
J: TRBJ1-2; size: few; length: 13; V: TRBV5-6; CDR3: CASSLNLRYGYTF
J: TRBJ2-5; size: .; length: 16; V: TRBV7-7; CDR3: CASSPQGQGLQETQYF
J: TRBJ2-2; size: .; length: 14; V: TRBV29-1; CDR3: CSVGDPGGSGELFF
J: TRBJ2-2; size: few; length: 16; V: TRBV11-2; CDR3: CASSLGAGGVTGELFF
J: TRBJ1-2; size: many; length: 14; V: TRBV7-2; CDR3: CASSLARTENGYTF
J: TRBJ1-2; size: .; length: 12; V: TRBV6-5; CDR3: CASRDLERGYTF
J: TRBJ1-2; size: many; length: 11; V: TRBV20-1; CDR3: CSARGIYGYTF
J: TRBJ2-3; size: few; length: 15; V: TRBV7-3; CDR3: CASSPLGLEGDTQYF
J: TRBJ1-1; size: many; length: 13; V: TRBV11-2; CDR3: CASSFGGNTEAFF
J: TRBJ2-1; size: few; length: 16; V: TRBV6-2/TRBV6-3; CDR3: CASSLLSGAPYNEQFF
J: TRBJ2-7; size: many; length: 12; V: TRBV20-1; CDR3: CSARGQGWEQYF
J: TRBJ2-3; size: many; length: 14; V: TRBV27; CDR3: CASSFLAYTDTQYF
J: TRBJ1-2; size: .; length: 13; V: TRBV9; CDR3: CASSGKGGYGYTF
J: TRBJ1-1; size: few; length: 15; V: TRBV11-2; CDR3: CASSPRQRLNTEAFF
J: TRBJ1-4; size: .; length: 14; V: TRBV15; CDR3: CATSDRRQDEKLFF
J: TRBJ2-7; size: .; length: 14; V: TRBV12-3/TRBV12-4; CDR3: CASSLLGPTYEQYF
J: TRBJ1-1; size: many; length: 12; V: TRBV6-1; CDR3: CASSNDRGQAFF
J: TRBJ1-5; size: few; length: 17; V: TRBV5-6; CDR3: CASSLFSNRGLNQPQHF
J: TRBJ1-1; size: .; length: 16; V: TRBV6-2/TRBV6-3; CDR3: CASSYSEQGVNTEAFF
J: TRBJ2-3; size: .; length: 11; V: TRBV10-3; CDR3: CAIGAADTQYF
J: TRBJ1-4; size: .; length: 17; V: TRBV4-3; CDR3: CASSQQELRASNEKLFF
J: TRBJ1-5; size: .; length: 14; V: TRBV28; CDR3: CASGEPDSNQPQHF
J: TRBJ1-3; size: few; length: 12; V: TRBV2; CDR3: CASTASGNTIYF
J: TRBJ2-1; size: few; length: 14; V: TRBV27; CDR3: CASSLGSSPYEQFF
J: TRBJ2-1; size: .; length: 16; V: TRBV19; CDR3: CASSIRTQPKYNEQFF
J: TRBJ2-7; size: few; length: 11; V: TRBV27; CDR3: CASSSRYEQYF
J: TRBJ2-7; size: .; length: 16; V: TRBV14; CDR3: CASSQPRGPRPYEQYF
J: TRBJ2-7; size: .; length: 12; V: TRBV3-1; CDR3: CASSRGQYEQYF